This T cell receptor beta chain comes out of a study of regulatory T cells in long-lasting Graves disease. Study-level results: Whereas 950 to 1,000 public clonotypes were shared by new patients, persistent patients shared more, at some 3,000. Persistent disease showed a preference for TRBV28, TRBJ1-2 and TRBJ2-5. Only a small sample size was used, which may have cut accuracy.

Noted time point: newly diagnosed GD, antithyroid drugs for less than 3 months. PBMC RNA was the source of the TCR library. Combining iRepertoire HTBI primers with Arm-PCR of CDR3 regions, the authors built TCR beta libraries. TCRdb passed the multiplex PCR reads through MiXCR, listing each CDR3 protein once. Here the sample spans about 620,000 distinct CDR3 sequences, approximately 15% being singletons. At least ten counts were recorded for this clonotype. Its antigen is not known. V was cut by 5 bases and J by 6 bases, with 13 bases left in between. From germline, CDR1 is MDHEN and CDR2 SYDVKM. The CDR3 loop spans 13 amino acids. The same specimen was also included in a second study, on T cells in Graves' hyperthyroidism and ophthalmopathy. In that study: Stable hyperthyroidism was told apart from ophthalmopathy by a model built on 13 V-J features.

The sample consisted of peripheral blood mononuclear cells (PBMCs), taken at new diagnosis, from a patient treated with antithyroid drugs. This chain connects TRBV28 to TRBJ2-5, with TRBD2 as a possible D gene (5 bases). The clonotype comes from a woman in her twenties or thirties with Graves disease. Here the CDR3 DNA reads TGTGCCAGCAGTGCCTCCGGGAAAAAGACCCAGTACTTC. It translates to CASSASGKKTQYF. Full variable domain (outside the CDR3, taken from reference TRBV28 and TRBJ2-5): DVKVTQSSRYLVKRTGEKVFLECVQDMDHENMFWYRQDPGLGLRLIYFSYDVKMKEKGDIPEGYSVSREKKERFSLILESASTNQTSMYLCASSASGKKTQYFGPGTRLLVL.